Following are 13 T cell receptor beta chains from one sample sequenced in a study of shared clonotypes between healthy human individuals. Profiled with immunoSEQ multiplex PCR; TCRdb holds only in-frame clones, not every one. The table lists 450,000 to 600,000 clones, around three quarters of them singletons. The source material was PBMCs. These receptors all come from a woman between 35 and 50 years old in good health. Some clones in this sample may be carry-over from other donors' samples.

This chain links TRBV5-4 with TRBJ2-7; 7 bases fit TRBD2. The CDR3 runs 15 residues. Germline values: CDR1 SGHNT, CDR2 YYREEE (reference sequence). The V and J ends lost 4 bases and 2 bases, in that order; junction bases with no gene match: 9. The CDR3 is CASSPGGRETYEQYF. CDR3 bases: TGTGCCAGCAGCCCGGGCGGGAGAGAAACCTACGAGCAGTACTTC.

V is TRBV7-3 and J is TRBJ2-7; D may match TRBD1 or TRBD2 (5 bases each). V shed 5 bases and J shed 3 bases, with 20 bases lying between them. The germline V gene encodes CDR1 SGHTA and CDR2 FQGTGA. The CDR3 spans 16 residues. The CDR3 sequence is CASSRDDLTLGYEQYF. As DNA, the CDR3 is TGTGCCAGCAGCCGGGACGACCTTACTCTGGGCTACGAGCAGTACTTC.

CDR3 bases: TGTGCCAGCAGCCCGCGGACTAGCGAGCAGTTCTTC. Its translation: CASSPRTSEQFF. The V call is TRBV14, the J call TRBJ2-1; 8 bases line up with TRBD2. The CDR3 is 12 amino acids. The trim removed 4 bases at V and 10 bases at J, leaving 3 bases unmatched. CDR1 and CDR2 (germline): SGHDN, FVKESK.

This clone was seen a few times. The V call is TRBV10-3, the J call TRBJ2-7, with 8 nucleotides matching TRBD1. V lost 4 bases to trimming and J lost 6 bases; unmatched junction nucleotides: 8. Looked up from germline, CDR1 is ENHRY and CDR2 is SYGVKD. There are 14 residues in the CDR3. CDR3: CAISGAGGLAEQYF. The CDR3 DNA is TGTGCCATCAGTGGGGCAGGGGGCCTGGCCGAGCAGTACTTC.

V is TRBV19 and J is TRBJ2-3; D gene unclear. Trimming left V 6 bases short and J 6 bases short, with 13 bases between. Germline CDR1 is LNHDA and CDR2 is SQIVND (reference sequence). The CDR3 has 13 amino acids. The CDR3 is CASRGDTLDTQYF. For the CDR3, the DNA is TGTGCCAGTAGAGGAGACACGTTGGATACGCAGTATTTT. Using reference TRBV19 and TRBJ2-3 for the parts outside the CDR3, the full variable domain is DGGITQSPKYLFRKEGQNVTLSCEQNLNHDAMYWYRQDPGQGLRLIYYSQIVNDFQKGDIAEGYSVSREKKESFPLTVTSAQKNPTAFYLCASRGDTLDTQYFGPGTRLTVL.

CDR3 sequence: CASSLDDRRQPQHF. The CDR3, as DNA: TGCGCCAGCAGCTTGGATGACAGGCGGCAGCCCCAGCATTTT. This chain uses TRBV5-1 with TRBJ1-5; D might be TRBD1 (6 bases). The CDR3 extends over 14 amino acids. Trimming took 0 bases from V and 7 from J, leaving 11 bases between them. The germline gives CDR1 SGHRS, CDR2 YFSETQ.

A remark on this clone: Other DNA sequences in this specimen translate into the identical CDR3. This chain uses TRBV10-3 with TRBJ2-5, with a tentative D call TRBD1 (6 bases). This CDR3 has 14 residues. Germline CDR1 ENHRY, CDR2 SYGVKD. Trimming stripped 0 bases from V and 2 bases from J, with 7 bases between. In nucleotides, the CDR3 is TGTGCCATCAGTGAGTCAACAGGGCAAGAGACCCAGTACTTC. Translation gives CAISESTGQETQYF.

This chain links TRBV7-3 with TRBJ2-5; the match to TRBD2 covers 10 bases. The germline gives CDR1 SGHTA, CDR2 FQGTGA. V shed 5 bases and J 2 bases; nucleotides not matched to a gene: 5. This CDR3 comprises 15 residues. Here the CDR3 DNA reads TGTGCCAGCAGCCTGCAAGCGGGAGGGCAAGAGACCCAGTACTTC. It translates to CASSLQAGGQETQYF.

This clone was seen many times. The V and J genes are TRBV28 and TRBJ1-4, with D perhaps matching TRBD1 (6 bases). The V gene's germline CDR1 is MDHEN and CDR2 SYDVKM. V was pared by 5 bases and J by 1 base, with 11 bases between. The CDR3 is 15 residues long. The CDR3 sequence is CASSPRTVTNEKLFF. The CDR3 region has the DNA TGTGCCAGCAGTCCCCGGACAGTAACTAATGAAAAACTGTTTTTT.

The chain couples TRBV28 to TRBJ2-7; D ambiguous. Germline values: CDR1 MDHEN, CDR2 SYDVKM. Trimming left V 6 bases short and J 1 base short, with 19 bases between. The CDR3 is 16 amino acids. The CDR3 loop reads CASRTESHGQSYEQYF. CDR3 DNA sequence: TGTGCCAGCAGAACCGAAAGCCACGGGCAGTCCTACGAGCAGTACTTC.

The table lists this clone with a few counts. This chain connects TRBV7-9 to TRBJ2-7; no clear D gene. Germline V CDR1 and CDR2: SEHNR, FQNEAQ (reference sequence). Trimming removed 5 bases at V and 0 bases at J, with 14 bases between. The CDR3 is 15 amino acids. The CDR3 region has the DNA TGTGCCAGCAGCCGAAGCGAGTCCTCCTCCTACGAGCAGTACTTC. It encodes CASSRSESSSYEQYF.

This clone turned up a few times. The chain uses TRBV14 and TRBJ1-1; the D is unclear. The ends were cut back, 0 bases at V and 2 bases at J, with 4 bases in the middle. Germline V gene sequence: CDR1 SGHDN, CDR2 FVKESK. The CDR3 contains 13 residues. CDR3 sequence reads: CASSQDSNTEAFF. The CDR3 DNA follows: TGTGCCAGCAGCCAAGACAGCAACACTGAAGCTTTCTTT.

V and J are TRBV6-4 and TRBJ2-5, with D maybe TRBD2 (5 bases). This CDR3 spans 13 amino acids. The V gene lost 2 bases and the J gene lost 5 bases, with 9 bases spanning the gap. Looked up from germline, CDR1 is MRHNA and CDR2 is SNTAGT. The CDR3 reads CASSDGRRETQYF. Here the CDR3 DNA reads TGTGCCAGCAGTGACGGCAGGAGGGAGACCCAGTACTTC.